The sequence of this TCR beta chain was determined in a study of blood T cell repertoires in COVID-19. Whole-study context: Samples representing acute and convalescent COVID-19 were sourced from the United States, Italy and Spain. Nucleic acid was either cDNA or gDNA, and it came from T cells, B-cell-depleted T cells, or PBMCs.

In the study's own analysis: Amplified reference gene primers provided the basis for estimating nucleated cell counts. TCRdb keeps only in-frame clones here, not all; method: immunoSEQ multiplex PCR. V, J and clone size reflect that table, while D and trimming were determined from the DNA. The data show 48,000 or so clones, with more than 70% seen just once and less than 6.5% held by the top ten. The CDR3 extends over 15 amino acids. Trimming stripped 2 bases from V and 0 bases from J, with 11 bases between. Germline CDR1 reads GTSNPN; CDR2 reads SVGIG (reference sequence). The source of this sequence is a woman aged 55-69 years with acute or convalescent COVID-19. Specimen: peripheral blood. The rearrangement uses TRBV30 and TRBJ2-1, with D perhaps matching TRBD2 (5 bases). CDR3 protein: CAWSIQRRSYNEQFF. For the CDR3, the DNA is TGTGCCTGGAGTATCCAGCGGCGCTCCTACAATGAGCAGTTCTTC. The full variable domain, with the rest looked up from reference TRBV30 and TRBJ2-1, is SQTIHQWPATLVQPVGSPLSLECTVEGTSNPNLYWYRQAAGRGLQLLFYSVGIGQISSEVPQNLSASRPQDRQFILSSKKLLLSDSGFYLCAWSIQRRSYNEQFFGPGTRLTVL.